This T cell receptor beta chain came from a study of T cell clonality in common variable immunodeficiency. With respect to this clone: The antigen is not known.

Broader study findings: Fewer deletions and N-nucleotide insertions were reportedly seen in common variable immunodeficiency TCR beta sequences.

The assay was immunoSEQ multiplex PCR, and TCRdb's table has in-frame clones only and misses some. This repertoire holds 30,000 to 35,000 clones, and none appear only once. The source material was peripheral blood mononuclear cells. The TCR comes from a human donor with common variable immunodeficiency.

The part of the CDR3 DNA that was read is TGTGCCAGTAGTCTCACGACTCCAGCAGCGGACAGGGGAAACTATGGC. It yields the protein CASSLTTPAADRGNYG. The whole CDR3 reads CASSLTTPAADRGNYGYTF. The V gene is TRBV19, the J gene TRBJ1-2; 9 bases are a match to TRBD1. The observed sequence ends 3 residues before the CDR3 terminus, with the missing tail filled in from the germline J gene. This CDR3 contains 19 residues. V lost 5 bases and J lost 2; bases outside the gene matches: 18. CDR1 is LNHDA, CDR2 SQIVND, per germline (reference sequence).